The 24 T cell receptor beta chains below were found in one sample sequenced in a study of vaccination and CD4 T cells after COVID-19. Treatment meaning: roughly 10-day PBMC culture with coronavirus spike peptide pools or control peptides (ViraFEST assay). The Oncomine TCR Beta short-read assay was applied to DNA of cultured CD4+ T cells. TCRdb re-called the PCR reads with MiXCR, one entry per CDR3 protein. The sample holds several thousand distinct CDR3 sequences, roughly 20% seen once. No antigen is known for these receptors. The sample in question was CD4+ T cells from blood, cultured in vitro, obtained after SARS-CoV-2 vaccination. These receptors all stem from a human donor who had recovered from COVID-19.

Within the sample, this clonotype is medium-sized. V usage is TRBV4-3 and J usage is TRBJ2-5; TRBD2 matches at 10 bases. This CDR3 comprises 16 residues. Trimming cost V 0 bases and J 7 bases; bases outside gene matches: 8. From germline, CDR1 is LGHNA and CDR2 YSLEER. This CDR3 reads CASSQERAGGLVTQYF. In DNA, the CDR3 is TGCGCCAGCAGCCAAGAACGAGCGGGGGGGCTTGTGACCCAGTACTTC.

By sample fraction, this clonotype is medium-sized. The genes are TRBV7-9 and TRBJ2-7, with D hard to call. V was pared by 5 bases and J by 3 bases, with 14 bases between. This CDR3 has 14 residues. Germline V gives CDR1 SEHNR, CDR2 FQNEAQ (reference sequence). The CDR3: CASSVRPTGYEQYF. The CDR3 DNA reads TGTGCCAGCAGCGTCCGACCGACGGGCTACGAGCAGTACTTC.

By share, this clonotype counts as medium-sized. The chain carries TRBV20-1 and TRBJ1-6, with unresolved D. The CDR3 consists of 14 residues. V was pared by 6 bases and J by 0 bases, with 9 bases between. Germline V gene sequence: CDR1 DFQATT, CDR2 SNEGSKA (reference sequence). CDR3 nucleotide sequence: TGCAGTGCGACACAAAGCTCCTATAATTCACCCCTCCACTTT. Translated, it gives CSATQSSYNSPLHF.

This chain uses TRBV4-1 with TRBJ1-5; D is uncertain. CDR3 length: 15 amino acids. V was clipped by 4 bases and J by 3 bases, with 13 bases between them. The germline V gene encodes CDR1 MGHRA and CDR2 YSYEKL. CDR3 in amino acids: CASSRTDGYNQPQHF. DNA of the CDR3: TGCGCCAGCAGCCGAACGGACGGATACAATCAGCCCCAGCATTTT.

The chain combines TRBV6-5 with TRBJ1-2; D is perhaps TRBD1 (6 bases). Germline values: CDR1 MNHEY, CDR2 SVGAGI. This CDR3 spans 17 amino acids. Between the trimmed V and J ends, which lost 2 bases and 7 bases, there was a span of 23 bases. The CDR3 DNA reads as TGTGCCAGCAGTTACAGCGGCAGGGTCACTCAGACAGGTGGCTACACCTTC. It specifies CASSYSGRVTQTGGYTF.

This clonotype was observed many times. This CDR3 reads CSAGGGQGRHGYTF. DNA of the CDR3: TGCAGTGCTGGGGGGGGACAGGGGCGCCATGGCTACACCTTC. The V call is TRBV20-1, the J call TRBJ1-2; 10 bases are shared with TRBD1. CDR3 length: 14 amino acids. The germline V gene has CDR1 DFQATT and CDR2 SNEGSKA (reference sequence). The V and J ends lost 5 bases and 6 bases, in that order; junction bases with no gene match: 9.

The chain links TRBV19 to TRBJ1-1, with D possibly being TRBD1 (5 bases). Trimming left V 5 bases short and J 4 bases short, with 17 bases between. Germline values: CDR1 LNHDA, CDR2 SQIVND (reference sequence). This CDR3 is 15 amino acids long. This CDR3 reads CASSAVGHGGTEAFF. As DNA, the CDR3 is TGTGCCAGTAGTGCCGTCGGACATGGGGGCACTGAAGCTTTCTTT.

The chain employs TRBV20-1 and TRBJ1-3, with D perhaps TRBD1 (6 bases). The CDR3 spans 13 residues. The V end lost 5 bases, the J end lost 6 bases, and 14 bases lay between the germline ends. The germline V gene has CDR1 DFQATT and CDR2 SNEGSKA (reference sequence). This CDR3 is CSAPGAGINTIYF. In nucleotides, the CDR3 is TGCAGTGCTCCGGGGGCAGGGATAAACACCATATATTTT.

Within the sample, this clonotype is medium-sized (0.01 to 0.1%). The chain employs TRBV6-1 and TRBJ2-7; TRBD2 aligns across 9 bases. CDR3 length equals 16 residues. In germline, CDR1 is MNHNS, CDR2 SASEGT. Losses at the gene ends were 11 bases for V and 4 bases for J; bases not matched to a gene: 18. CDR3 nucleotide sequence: TGTGCCTCCCTCCCCAGACTTAGCGGGGGAGAATACGAGCAGTACTTC. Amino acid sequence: CASLPRLSGGEYEQYF.

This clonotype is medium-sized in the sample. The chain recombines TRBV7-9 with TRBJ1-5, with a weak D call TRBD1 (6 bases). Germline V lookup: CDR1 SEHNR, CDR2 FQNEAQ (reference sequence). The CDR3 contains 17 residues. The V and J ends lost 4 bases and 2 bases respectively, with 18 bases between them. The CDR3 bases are TGTGCCAGCAGCTCCGAGGTGGGCCCAGGGGGCAATCAGCCCCAGCATTTT. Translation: CASSSEVGPGGNQPQHF. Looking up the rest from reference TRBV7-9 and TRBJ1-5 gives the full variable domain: DTGVSQNPRHKITKRGQNVTFRCDPISEHNRLYWYRQTLGQGPEFLTYFQNEAQLEKSRLLSDRFSAERPKGSFSTLEIQRTEQGDSAMYLCASSSEVGPGGNQPQHFGDGTRLSIL.

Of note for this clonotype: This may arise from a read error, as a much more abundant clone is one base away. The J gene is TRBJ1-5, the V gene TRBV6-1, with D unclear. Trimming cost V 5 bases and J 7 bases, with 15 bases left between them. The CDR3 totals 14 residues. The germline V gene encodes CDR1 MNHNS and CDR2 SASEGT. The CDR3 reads CASSLRELGQPQHF. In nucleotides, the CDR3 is TGTGCCAGCAGTCTACGGGAGCTGGGGCAGCCCCAGCATTTT.

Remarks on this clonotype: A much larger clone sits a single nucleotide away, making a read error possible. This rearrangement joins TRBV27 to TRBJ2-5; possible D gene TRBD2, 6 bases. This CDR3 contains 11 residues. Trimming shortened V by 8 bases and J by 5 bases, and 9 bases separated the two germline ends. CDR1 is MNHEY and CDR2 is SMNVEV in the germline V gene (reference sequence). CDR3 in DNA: TGTGCCAGCCCCCGGGGGGAGACCCAGTACTTC. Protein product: CASPRGETQYF.

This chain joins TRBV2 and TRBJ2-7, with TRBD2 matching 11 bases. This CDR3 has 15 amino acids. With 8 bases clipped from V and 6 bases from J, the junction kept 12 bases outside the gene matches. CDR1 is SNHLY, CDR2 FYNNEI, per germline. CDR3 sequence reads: CASLAGGATSGEQYF. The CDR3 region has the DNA TGTGCCAGCCTAGCGGGGGGCGCCACTAGCGGCGAGCAGTACTTC.

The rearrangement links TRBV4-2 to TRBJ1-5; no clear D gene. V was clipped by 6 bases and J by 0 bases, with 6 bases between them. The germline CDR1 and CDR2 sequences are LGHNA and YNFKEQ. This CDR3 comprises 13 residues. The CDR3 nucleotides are TGTGCCAGCAGTCCCGATAGCAATCAGCCCCAGCATTTT. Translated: CASSPDSNQPQHF.

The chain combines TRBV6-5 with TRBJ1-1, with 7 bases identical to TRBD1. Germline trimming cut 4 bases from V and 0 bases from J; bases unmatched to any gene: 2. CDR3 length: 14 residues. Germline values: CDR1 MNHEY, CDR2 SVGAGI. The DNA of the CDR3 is TGTGCCAGCAGTTTCGGACAGGTGAACACTGAAGCTTTCTTT. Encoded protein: CASSFGQVNTEAFF.

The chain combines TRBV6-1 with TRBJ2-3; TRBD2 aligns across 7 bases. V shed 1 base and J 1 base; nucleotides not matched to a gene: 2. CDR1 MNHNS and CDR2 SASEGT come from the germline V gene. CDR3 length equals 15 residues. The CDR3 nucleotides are TGTGCCAGCAGTGAAGTGGGGGGGGGCACAGATACGCAGTATTTT. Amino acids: CASSEVGGGTDTQYF.

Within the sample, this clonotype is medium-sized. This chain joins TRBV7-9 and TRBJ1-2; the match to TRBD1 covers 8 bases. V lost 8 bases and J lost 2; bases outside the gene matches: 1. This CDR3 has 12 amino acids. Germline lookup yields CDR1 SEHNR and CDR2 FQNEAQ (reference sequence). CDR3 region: CASAGGNYGYTF. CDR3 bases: TGTGCCAGCGCAGGGGGCAACTATGGCTACACCTTC.

Here the CDR3 DNA reads TGTGCCAGCAGCTTAGGACAGCTACAGTTCCGCTATGGCTACACCTTC. It codes for CASSLGQLQFRYGYTF. This chain links TRBV5-4 with TRBJ1-2; D is perhaps TRBD1 (6 bases). The germline V gene has CDR1 SGHNT and CDR2 YYREEE (reference sequence). This CDR3 region has 16 residues. Trimming removed 2 bases at V and 4 bases at J, with 18 bases between.

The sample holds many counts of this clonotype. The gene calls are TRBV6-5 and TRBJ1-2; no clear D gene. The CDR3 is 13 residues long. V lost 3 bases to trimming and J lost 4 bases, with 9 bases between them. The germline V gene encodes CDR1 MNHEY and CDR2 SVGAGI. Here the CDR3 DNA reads TGTGCCAGCAGTTATTCTGCAGCCTATGGCTACACCTTC. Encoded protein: CASSYSAAYGYTF.

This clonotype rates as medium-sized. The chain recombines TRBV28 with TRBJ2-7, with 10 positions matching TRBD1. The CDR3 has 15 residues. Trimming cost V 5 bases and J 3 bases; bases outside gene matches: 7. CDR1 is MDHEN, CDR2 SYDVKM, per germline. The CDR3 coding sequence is TGTGCCAGCAGTGAGACAGGGGGCGTGATCTACGAGCAGTACTTC. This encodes CASSETGGVIYEQYF.

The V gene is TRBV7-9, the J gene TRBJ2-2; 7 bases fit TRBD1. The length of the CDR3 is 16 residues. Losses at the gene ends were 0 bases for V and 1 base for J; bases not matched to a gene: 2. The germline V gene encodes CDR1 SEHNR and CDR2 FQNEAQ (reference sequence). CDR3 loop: CASSLARTGNTGELFF. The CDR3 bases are TGTGCCAGCAGCTTAGCGAGGACAGGGAACACCGGGGAGCTGTTTTTT.

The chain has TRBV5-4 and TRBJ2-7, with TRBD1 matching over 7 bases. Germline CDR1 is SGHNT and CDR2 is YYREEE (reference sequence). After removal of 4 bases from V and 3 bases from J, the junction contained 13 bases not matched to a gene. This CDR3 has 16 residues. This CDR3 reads CASSLRTGSYFYEQYF. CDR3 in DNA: TGTGCCAGCAGCCTGCGGACAGGCAGTTATTTCTACGAGCAGTACTTC.

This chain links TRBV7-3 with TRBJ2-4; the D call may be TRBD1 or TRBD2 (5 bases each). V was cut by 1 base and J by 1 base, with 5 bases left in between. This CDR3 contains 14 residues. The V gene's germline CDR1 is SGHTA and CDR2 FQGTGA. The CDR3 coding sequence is TGTGCCAGCAGCTTAAGGGGGGCCAAAAACATTCAGTACTTC. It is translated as CASSLRGAKNIQYF.

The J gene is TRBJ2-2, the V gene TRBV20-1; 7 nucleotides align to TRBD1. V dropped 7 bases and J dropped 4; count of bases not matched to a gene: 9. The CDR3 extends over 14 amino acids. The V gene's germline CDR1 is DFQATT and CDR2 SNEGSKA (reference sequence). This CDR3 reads CSERGPLGTGELFF. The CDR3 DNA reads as TGCAGTGAAAGGGGGCCGCTGGGCACCGGGGAGCTGTTTTTT.